This note documents a single T cell receptor (beta chain) sequence. This entry comes from a study of T-cell reconstitution after alpha-beta-depleted transplantation in children. The length of the CDR3 is 13 residues. Germline-derived CDR1 and CDR2 are DFQATT and SNEGSKA (reference sequence). Trimming removed 1 base at V and 2 bases at J, with 6 bases between. Preparation of the TCRbeta library used unique molecular identifiers. TCRdb re-analysed the PCR reads in MiXCR, keeping a single row per CDR3 protein. The sample includes about 540,000 distinct CDR3 sequences, around 16% of them seen just once. Sequenced here: PBMCs from the stem cell graft donor, sampled from the stem cell graft. This chain links TRBV20-1 with TRBJ2-4; D remains unclear. The sequence derives from a human donor who donated a stem cell graft to a child with acute lymphoblastic leukemia. The CDR3 DNA follows: TGCAGTGCTAGAGGGGGTTCCAAAAACATTCAGTACTTC. It yields the protein CSARGGSKNIQYF.